This T cell receptor (beta chain) was recorded in a study of blood T cells in healthy people across ages. About the study: When template switching was applied, about one barcoded beta molecule was captured per two T cells. Study outcomes and limitations: Both higher diversity and more naive CD4+ cells marked long-lived donors when set against aged donors. Estimated diversity across one million T cells was deemed an underestimate.

Worth noting for this clonotype: Its antigen is unidentified.

For the second PCR, which ran for about 7 to 12 cycles, a sample-barcoded 5' primer and a J-beta primer mix were used. The template-switch adaptor was a 5' adaptor with 12 random nucleotides. It tagged each cDNA molecule. TCRdb called the 5' RACE reads again in MiXCR, with one record for every CDR3 protein. The data show roughly 1.5 million distinct CDR3 sequences, with 35% to 45% seen just once and under 5% held by the top ten. This clonotype was obtained from a woman aged 18-29 years in good health. Sequenced sample: blood.

The DNA for the CDR3 is TGTGCCAGCAGTTTAAGGATGGTGTCAGGGGGCGTTTTTGAAGCTTTCTTT. Its translation: CASSLRMVSGGVFEAFF. The rearrangement links TRBV27 to TRBJ1-1; 8 bases fit TRBD1. The CDR3 consists of 17 residues. Trimming took 2 bases from V and 7 from J; bases not matched to a gene: 15. CDR1 is MNHEY, CDR2 SMNVEV, per germline (reference sequence).